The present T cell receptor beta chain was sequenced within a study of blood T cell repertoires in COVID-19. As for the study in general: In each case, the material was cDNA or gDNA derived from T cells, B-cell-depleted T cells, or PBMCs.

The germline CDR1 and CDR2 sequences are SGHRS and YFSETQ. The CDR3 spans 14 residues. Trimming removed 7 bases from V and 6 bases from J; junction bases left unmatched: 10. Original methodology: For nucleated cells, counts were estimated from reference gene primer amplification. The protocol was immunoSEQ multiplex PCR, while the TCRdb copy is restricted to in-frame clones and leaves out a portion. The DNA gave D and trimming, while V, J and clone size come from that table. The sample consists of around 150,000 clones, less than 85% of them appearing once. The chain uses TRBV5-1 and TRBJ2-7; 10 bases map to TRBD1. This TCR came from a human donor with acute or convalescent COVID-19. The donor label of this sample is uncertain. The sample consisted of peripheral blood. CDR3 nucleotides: TGCGCCAGCTTCGAACCGGGACAGGGGCTCGAGCAGTACTTC. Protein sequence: CASFEPGQGLEQYF. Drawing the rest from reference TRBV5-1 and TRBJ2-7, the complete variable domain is KAGVTQTPRYLIKTRGQQVTLSCSPISGHRSVSWYQQTPGQGLQFLFEYFSETQRNKGNFPGRFSGRQFSNSRSEMNVSTLELGDSALYLCASFEPGQGLEQYFGPGTRLTVT.